A selection of T cell receptor beta chains follows, all from one sample in a study of T cells in tuberculosis. The protocol was immunoSEQ multiplex PCR, while the TCRdb copy is restricted to in-frame clones and leaves out a portion. The data contain around 39,000 clones, over 90% of them seen just once; the ten biggest clones take up 6.5% to 9%. Sequenced input: PBMCs. The receptor source for this set is a donor between 5 and 29 years old with latent tuberculosis or without tuberculosis infection. CDR3s include the opening cysteine and the closing phenylalanine or tryptophan. Fields, in order: clone size, J gene, V gene, D gene, CDR3 protein, CDR3 DNA. A D gene is named only where the DNA matches it firmly. Size tells how often a clone was seen (once, few, many) or the class of an expanded clone, and some rows leave it out.

abundance: -
j_gene: TRBJ1-2
v_gene: TRBV5-8
d_gene: -
CDR3aa: CASSFPGEVYGYTF
CDR3nt: TGTGCCAGCAGCTTTCCAGGGGAAGTCTATGGCTACACCTTC

abundance: -
j_gene: TRBJ2-7
v_gene: TRBV6-1
d_gene: -
CDR3aa: CASSEAWLLYEQYF
CDR3nt: TGTGCCAGCAGTGAAGCTTGGTTACTTTACGAGCAGTACTTC

abundance: -
j_gene: TRBJ2-3
v_gene: TRBV7-3
d_gene: TRBD1
CDR3aa: CASSRSPRQGSTLTDTQYF
CDR3nt: TGTGCCAGCAGCCGATCCCCCCGACAGGGGTCAACACTCACAGATACGCAGTATTTT

abundance: once
j_gene: TRBJ1-1
v_gene: TRBV20-1
d_gene: -
CDR3aa: CSGWRDTEAFF
CDR3nt: TGCAGTGGTTGGAGGGACACTGAAGCTTTCTTT

abundance: once
j_gene: TRBJ2-7
v_gene: TRBV6-5
d_gene: -
CDR3aa: CASSYRSSYEQYF
CDR3nt: TGTGCCAGCAGTTATAGGAGCTCCTACGAGCAGTACTTC

abundance: -
j_gene: TRBJ2-7
v_gene: TRBV27
d_gene: TRBD1
CDR3aa: CASSPWTGAPYEQYF
CDR3nt: TGTGCCAGCAGTCCTTGGACAGGGGCCCCCTACGAGCAGTACTTC

abundance: -
j_gene: TRBJ1-1
v_gene: TRBV16
d_gene: -
CDR3aa: CASSQSGGSLAEAFF
CDR3nt: TGTGCCAGCAGCCAATCGGGAGGGAGTCTCGCTGAAGCTTTCTTT

abundance: -
j_gene: TRBJ1-4
v_gene: TRBV28
d_gene: -
CDR3aa: CASTARGGGEKLFF
CDR3nt: TGTGCCAGCACCGCCAGGGGTGGGGGTGAAAAACTGTTTTTT

abundance: -
j_gene: TRBJ2-3
v_gene: TRBV9
d_gene: TRBD2
CDR3aa: CASSVALAGASTDTQYF
CDR3nt: TGTGCCAGCAGCGTAGCACTAGCGGGGGCCAGCACAGATACGCAGTATTTT

abundance: -
j_gene: TRBJ2-7
v_gene: TRBV4-1
d_gene: TRBD1
CDR3aa: CASSQADRAYEQYF
CDR3nt: TGCGCCAGCAGCCAAGCCGACAGGGCCTACGAGCAGTACTTC